This T cell receptor beta chain was found in a study of T cells of healthy individuals. The V end was cut by 3 bases, the J end by 7 bases, with 10 bases between. From germline, CDR1 is SGHVS and CDR2 FQNEAQ. The CDR3 runs to 12 residues. TCRdb independently ran MiXCR on the 5' RACE reads; one entry per CDR3 protein. The table includes some 100,000 distinct CDR3 sequences, 17% detected once. This clonotype was seen a few times. This rearrangement joins TRBV7-8 to TRBJ2-7; the D gene is possibly TRBD1 (5 bases). The sequence was collected from a human donor in good health. The CDR3 here is CASSFRALEQYF. Here the CDR3 DNA reads TGTGCCAGCAGCTTCAGGGCCCTGGAGCAGTACTTC.